This T cell receptor beta chain was captured by sequencing in a study of blood T cell repertoires in COVID-19. As for the study in general: The United States, Italy and Spain supplied acute and convalescent COVID-19 samples.

This CDR3 region has 16 residues. Germline V lookup: CDR1 SGDLS, CDR2 YYNGEE. V dropped 0 bases and J dropped 0 bases, with 10 bases sitting between them. Enrollees, about 18 to 89 years old, lived in around 23 US areas. In Cohort 3, a recovered donor had either two negative PCRs, clearance, or symptom resolution. Clones were sequenced by immunoSEQ multiplex PCR, and TCRdb holds only the in-frame ones, with some missing. Here the sample spans 160,000 or so clones, less than 85% being singletons. This chain uses TRBV9 with TRBJ1-3; perhaps TRBD1 as D (5 bases). The sequencing input was PBMCs or T cells enriched from blood (not recorded which). The origin of this receptor is a man aged 60 to 75 who had recovered from COVID-19. The chain's CDR3 is CASSVAGDFSGNTIYF. Written as DNA, the CDR3 is TGTGCCAGCAGCGTAGCTGGGGACTTCTCTGGAAACACCATATATTTT.